This passage covers 3 T cell receptor beta chains from one sample sequenced in a study of Ad26.COV2.S vaccination and SARS-CoV-2 variants. The data were produced by immunoSEQ multiplex PCR, yet TCRdb's version contains in-frame clones alone and is incomplete. The sample has 400,000 to 450,000 clones; 90% are singletons. Stated treatment: roughly 19 received Ad26.COV2.S at low or high dose, single or two shots; about 5 received placebo; per-sample allocation not given. All samples were drawn on day 63, counting from the first vaccine or placebo injection. Sample: peripheral blood, taken in a trial of Ad26.COV2.S vaccine versus placebo. These receptor sequences come from a person between 18 and 60 years old who received the Ad26.COV2.S COVID-19 vaccine or a placebo.

This chain links TRBV7-2 with TRBJ1-2, with D maybe TRBD1 (6 bases). Germline V gene lookup returns CDR1 SGHTA and CDR2 FQGNSA. The CDR3 sequence is 13 residues long. Trimming cost V 5 bases and J 7 bases, with 14 bases left between them. The CDR3 is CASSPGARGGYTF. The DNA for the CDR3 is TGTGCCAGCAGCCCAGGGGCCCGGGGTGGCTACACCTTC. Full variable domain (remainder filled in from reference TRBV7-2 and TRBJ1-2): GAGVSQSPSNKVTEKGKDVELRCDPISGHTALYWYRQSLGQGLEFLIYFQGNSAPDKSGLPSDRFSAERTGGSVSTLTIQRTQQEDSAVYLCASSPGARGGYTFGSGTRLTVV.

V and J are TRBV19 and TRBJ2-7, with 7 bases aligning to TRBD1. CDR3 length equals 13 residues. Germline CDR1 and CDR2: LNHDA and SQIVND (reference sequence). The J segment lost 6 bases and the V segment lost 4 bases, leaving 6 bases of the junction unmatched. CDR3: CASSTDRAGEQYF. CDR3 bases: TGTGCCAGTAGTACCGACAGGGCCGGCGAGCAGTACTTC.

This clone came up a few times. A read error may account for a junction end that differs from germline. J is TRBJ2-4 and V is TRBV18, with 12 positions matching TRBD1. The CDR3 is made up of 13 amino acids. Germline CDR1 KGHSH, CDR2 LQKENI. The CDR3 DNA sequence: TGTGCCAGCTCACCGACGGGACAGGGGGCTGGGGACTTC. Amino acids: CASSPTGQGAGDF.